The clone carrying this TCR beta chain appeared a few times. The SP2 primer and nested alpha and beta constant region primers amplified ligated cDNA in four rounds. TCRdb re-analysed the UMI-ligation and nested PCR reads in MiXCR, keeping a single row per CDR3 protein. The sample holds around 20,000 distinct CDR3 sequences, nearly 6% seen once. Treatment noted: skin biopsy from PPD injection site in Mantoux-positive individual. An oligonucleotide containing a UMI was ligated to the 3' end of TCR cDNA. The CDR3 extends over 14 amino acids. V shed 2 bases and J 7 bases; nucleotides not matched to a gene: 6. CDR1 and CDR2 (germline): SGDLS, YYNGEE. This sample was included in a study of naive and memory T cell subsets.

The sequencing here drew on skin, taken from a tuberculin skin test site. This receptor was identified in an adult in good health. The gene calls are TRBV9 and TRBJ2-1, with 7 bases lining up with TRBD2. In DNA, the CDR3 is TGTGCCAGCAGCGTGACCAGCGGGGCGAATGAGCAGTTCTTC. Translation gives CASSVTSGANEQFF.